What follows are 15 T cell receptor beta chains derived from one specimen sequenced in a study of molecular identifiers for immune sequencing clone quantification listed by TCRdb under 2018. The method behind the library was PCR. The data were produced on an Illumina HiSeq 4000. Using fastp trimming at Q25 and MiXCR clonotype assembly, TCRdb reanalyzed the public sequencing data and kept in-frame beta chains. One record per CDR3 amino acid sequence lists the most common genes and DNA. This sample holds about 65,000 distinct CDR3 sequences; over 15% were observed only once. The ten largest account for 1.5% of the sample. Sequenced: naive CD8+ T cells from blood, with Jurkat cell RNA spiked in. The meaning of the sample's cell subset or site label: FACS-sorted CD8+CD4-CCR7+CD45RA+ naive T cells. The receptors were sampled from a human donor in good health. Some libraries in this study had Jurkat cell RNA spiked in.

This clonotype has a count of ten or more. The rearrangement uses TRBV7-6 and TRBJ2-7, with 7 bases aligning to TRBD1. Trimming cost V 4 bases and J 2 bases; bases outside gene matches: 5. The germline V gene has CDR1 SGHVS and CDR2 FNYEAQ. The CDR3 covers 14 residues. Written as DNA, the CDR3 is TGTGCCAGCAGCTCCGGGACAGCTCCCTACGAGCAGTACTTC. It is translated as CASSSGTAPYEQYF.

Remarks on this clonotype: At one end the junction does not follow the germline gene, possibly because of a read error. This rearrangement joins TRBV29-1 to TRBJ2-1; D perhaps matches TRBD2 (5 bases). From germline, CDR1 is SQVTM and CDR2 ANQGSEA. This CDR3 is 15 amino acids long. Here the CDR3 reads CSVVPRGIAYNERFF. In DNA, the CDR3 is TGCAGCGTCGTGCCAAGAGGGATAGCCTACAATGAGCGGTTCTTC.

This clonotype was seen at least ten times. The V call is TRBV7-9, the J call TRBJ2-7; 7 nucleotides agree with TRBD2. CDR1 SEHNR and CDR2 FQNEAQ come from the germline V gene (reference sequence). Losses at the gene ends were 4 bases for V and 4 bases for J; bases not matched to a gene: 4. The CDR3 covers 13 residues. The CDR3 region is CASSYLAEYEQYF. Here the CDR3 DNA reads TGTGCCAGCAGCTACCTAGCGGAGTACGAGCAGTACTTC. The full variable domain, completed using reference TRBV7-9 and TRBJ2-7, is DTGVSQNPRHKITKRGQNVTFRCDPISEHNRLYWYRQTLGQGPEFLTYFQNEAQLEKSRLLSDRFSAERPKGSFSTLEIQRTEQGDSAMYLCASSYLAEYEQYFGPGTRLTVT.

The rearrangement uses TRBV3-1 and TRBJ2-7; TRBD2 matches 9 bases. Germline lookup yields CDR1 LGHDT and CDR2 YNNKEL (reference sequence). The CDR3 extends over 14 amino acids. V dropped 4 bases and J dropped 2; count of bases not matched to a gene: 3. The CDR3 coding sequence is TGTGCCAGCAGCCCGGGACTAGCCCCCTACGAGCAGTACTTC. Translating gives CASSPGLAPYEQYF.

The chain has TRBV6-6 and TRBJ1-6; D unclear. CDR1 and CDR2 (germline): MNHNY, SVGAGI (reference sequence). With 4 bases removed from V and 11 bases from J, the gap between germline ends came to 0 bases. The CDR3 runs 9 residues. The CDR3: CASSSPLHF. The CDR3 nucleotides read TGTGCCAGCAGTTCACCCCTCCACTTT.

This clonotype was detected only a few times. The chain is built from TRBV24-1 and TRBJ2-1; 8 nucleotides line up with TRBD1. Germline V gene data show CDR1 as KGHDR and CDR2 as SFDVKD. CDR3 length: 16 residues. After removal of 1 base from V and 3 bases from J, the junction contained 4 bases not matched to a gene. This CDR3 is CATSDLSTGDYNEQFF. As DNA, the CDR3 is TGTGCCACCAGTGATTTATCGACAGGGGACTACAATGAGCAGTTCTTC.

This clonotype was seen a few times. This CDR3 is CASSLGGGGNNEQFF. Here the CDR3 DNA reads TGTGCCAGCAGCTTGGGCGGCGGGGGAAATAATGAGCAGTTCTTC. This sequence joins TRBV7-6 and TRBJ2-1; TRBD2 agrees at 7 bases. This CDR3 contains 15 residues. The V gene's germline CDR1 is SGHVS and CDR2 FNYEAQ. J was trimmed by 7 bases and V by 3 bases; bases with no gene match: 9.

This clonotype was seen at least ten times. The CDR3 region is CASSEAFRADTQYF. The CDR3 DNA reads as TGTGCCAGCAGTGAAGCTTTCAGGGCAGATACGCAGTATTTT. The V gene is TRBV6-1, the J gene TRBJ2-3, with TRBD1 as a possible D gene (5 bases). Per germline, CDR1 MNHNS and CDR2 SASEGT. Deletions cut 0 bases from V and 4 bases from J, with 8 bases between. This CDR3 region has 14 residues.

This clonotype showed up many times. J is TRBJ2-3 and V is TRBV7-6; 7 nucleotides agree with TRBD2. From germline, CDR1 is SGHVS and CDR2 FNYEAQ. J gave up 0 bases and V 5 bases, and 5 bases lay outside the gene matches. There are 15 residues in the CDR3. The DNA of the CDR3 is TGTGCCAGCAGCCCCAGTAGCGGGAGCACAGATACGCAGTATTTT. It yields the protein CASSPSSGSTDTQYF. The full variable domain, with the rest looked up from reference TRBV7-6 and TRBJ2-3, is GAGVSQSPRYKVTKRGQDVALRCDPISGHVSLYWYRQALGQGPEFLTYFNYEAQQDKSGLPNDRFSAERPEGSISTLTIQRTEQRDSAMYRCASSPSSGSTDTQYFGPGTRLTVL.

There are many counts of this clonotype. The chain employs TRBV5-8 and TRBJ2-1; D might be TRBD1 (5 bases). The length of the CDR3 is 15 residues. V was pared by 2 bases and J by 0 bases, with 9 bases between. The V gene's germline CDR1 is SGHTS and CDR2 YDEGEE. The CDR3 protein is CASSFQGFSYNEQFF. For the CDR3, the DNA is TGTGCCAGCAGCTTCCAGGGTTTCTCCTACAATGAGCAGTTCTTC.

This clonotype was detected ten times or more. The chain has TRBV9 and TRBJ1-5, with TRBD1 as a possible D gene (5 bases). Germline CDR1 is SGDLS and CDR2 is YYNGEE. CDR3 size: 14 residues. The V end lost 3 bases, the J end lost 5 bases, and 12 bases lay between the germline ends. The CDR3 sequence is CASSAGTAHQPQHF. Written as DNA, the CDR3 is TGTGCCAGCAGCGCCGGGACGGCCCATCAGCCCCAGCATTTT.

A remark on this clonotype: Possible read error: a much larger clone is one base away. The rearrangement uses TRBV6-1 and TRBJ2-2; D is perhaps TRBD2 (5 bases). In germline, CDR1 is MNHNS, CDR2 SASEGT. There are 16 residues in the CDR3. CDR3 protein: CASSDVSGGYTGEPFF. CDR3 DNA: TGTGCCAGCAGTGACGTGTCCGGCGGTTACACCGGGGAGCCGTTTTTT.

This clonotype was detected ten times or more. CDR3 bases: TGTGCCAGCAGTTACTGGTCAGGGGAGACCCAAGAGACCCAGTACTTC. Protein product: CASSYWSGETQETQYF. This chain uses TRBV6-5 with TRBJ2-5; perhaps TRBD1 as D (6 bases). The CDR3 has 16 residues. CDR1 and CDR2 from the germline V gene are MNHEY and SVGAGI. Trimming took off 1 base at V and 1 base at J, with 13 bases between the two ends.

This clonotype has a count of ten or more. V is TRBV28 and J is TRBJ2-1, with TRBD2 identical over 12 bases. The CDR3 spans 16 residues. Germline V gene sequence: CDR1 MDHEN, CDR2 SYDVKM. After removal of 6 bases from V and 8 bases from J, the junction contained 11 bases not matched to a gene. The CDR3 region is CASSPPRTSGKDEQFF. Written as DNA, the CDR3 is TGTGCCAGCAGCCCCCCGAGGACTAGCGGGAAGGATGAGCAGTTCTTC.

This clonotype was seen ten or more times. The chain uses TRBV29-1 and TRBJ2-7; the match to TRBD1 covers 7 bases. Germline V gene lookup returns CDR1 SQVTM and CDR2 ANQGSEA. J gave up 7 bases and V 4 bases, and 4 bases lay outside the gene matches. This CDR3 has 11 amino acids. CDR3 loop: CSVGQGREQYF. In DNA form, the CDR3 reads TGCAGCGTTGGACAGGGAAGAGAGCAGTACTTC.